Listed below are T cell receptor beta chains from one sample, sequenced in a study of shared clonotypes between healthy human individuals. Assay: immunoSEQ multiplex PCR; the TCRdb copy retains only in-frame clones and omits some. The sample includes millions of clones, 85% to 95% of them seen just once. Sequenced input: naive CD8+ T cells sorted from blood. These receptors were obtained from a man younger than 35 in good health. The CDR3 runs from the conserved cysteine through the conserved F or W. D genes are given only for firm matches. Rows may omit the clone size; those that give it use once, few, many or a size class.

- | TRBJ1-2 | TRBD1 | TRBV30 | TGTGCCTGGAGAGCGTCGACAGGGGGAAGCTATGGCTACACCTTC | CAWRASTGGSYGYTF
- | TRBJ2-7 | TRBD1 | TRBV2 | TGTGCCAGCAGCCCGGACAGGGGGCCCTACGAGCAGTACTTC | CASSPDRGPYEQYF
- | TRBJ2-7 | TRBD2 | TRBV6-5 | TGTGCCAGCAGCGTAGCGGGAGGTAACGAGCAGTACTTC | CASSVAGGNEQYF
- | TRBJ2-7 | - | TRBV4-3 | TGCGCCAGCAGCCAAAGGTTTACCGGGGACACGACCTACGAGCAGTACTTC | CASSQRFTGDTTYEQYF
- | TRBJ2-2 | - | TRBV28 | TGTGCCAGCAGTTTCACTGCGAACACCGGGGAGCTGTTTTTT | CASSFTANTGELFF
- | TRBJ2-1 | - | TRBV7-9 | TGTGCCAGCAGCTTAGCGCTGCGGGGAGAGTTCTGGAATGAGCAGTTCTTC | CASSLALRGEFWNEQFF
- | TRBJ2-5 | - | TRBV27 | TGTGCCAGCAGTGATCAGGGGGGCACGGAGACCCAGTACTTC | CASSDQGGTETQYF
- | TRBJ2-3 | - | TRBV4-1 | TGCGCCAGCAGCCAAGGGAATCCAGATACGCAGTATTTT | CASSQGNPDTQYF
- | TRBJ2-7 | - | TRBV27 | TGTGCCAGCAGTTTTGACGGAGTCGGCTACGAGCAGTACTTC | CASSFDGVGYEQYF
- | TRBJ2-7 | - | TRBV28 | TGTGCCGCCTCCTTGGGGACAAACTACGAGCAGTACTTC | CAASLGTNYEQYF
- | TRBJ1-1 | TRBD1 | TRBV5-6 | TGTGCCAGCAGCTTAGGGACAGGGGAGAACACTGAAGCTTTCTTT | CASSLGTGENTEAFF
- | TRBJ1-2 | - | TRBV6-5 | TGTGCCAGCAGTTACTCGCGGGATTCTTTAGGCTACACCTTC | CASSYSRDSLGYTF
- | TRBJ2-3 | TRBD1 | TRBV4-3 | TGCGCCAGCAGCCCCCGGACAGGGGGCGTGGGTACAGATACGCAGTATTTT | CASSPRTGGVGTDTQYF
- | TRBJ2-1 | TRBD2 | TRBV11-2 | TGTGCCAGCAGCTTTGGGTTTGATAGCGGGACATTGAATGAGCAGTTCTTC | CASSFGFDSGTLNEQFF
- | TRBJ2-3 | TRBD1 | TRBV29-1 | TGCAGCGGGACAGGGGACATCACAGATACGCAGTATTTT | CSGTGDITDTQYF
- | TRBJ2-5 | - | TRBV7-9 | TGTGCCAGCAGCTCCCGGAGTGTACAAGAGACCCAGTACTTC | CASSSRSVQETQYF
- | TRBJ1-6 | - | TRBV5-8 | TGTGCCAGCGTGGGGGCCGAAGGGACACCCCTCCACTTT | CASVGAEGTPLHF
- | TRBJ2-1 | TRBD2 | TRBV27 | TGTGCCAGCAGTTTCATAGCGGGGGGGCCCTCCTACAATGAGCAGTTCTTC | CASSFIAGGPSYNEQFF
- | TRBJ2-7 | - | TRBV18 | TGTGCCAGCTCATCAACTAGTTACCACGAGCAGTACTTC | CASSSTSYHEQYF
- | TRBJ2-5 | TRBD2 | TRBV30 | TGTGCCTGGAATGTAGCGGGAGGACCCCAAGAGACCCAGTACTTC | CAWNVAGGPQETQYF
- | TRBJ2-7 | - | TRBV7-9 | TGTGCCAGCAGCTTGAGCACAGGGTTGTACGAGCAGTACTTC | CASSLSTGLYEQYF
- | TRBJ2-1 | - | TRBV5-1 | TGCGCCAGCAGCTTGGAATACGCACCGAGCTCCTACAATGAGCAGTTCTTC | CASSLEYAPSSYNEQFF
- | TRBJ2-1 | TRBD2 | TRBV27 | TGTGCCAGCAGACCGTGGGGACTAGAGTTCAATGAGCAGTTCTTC | CASRPWGLEFNEQFF
- | TRBJ1-2 | TRBD1 | TRBV5-8 | TGTGCCAGCAGCTTGGAGGACAGGGCCTCTAACTATGGCTACACCTTC | CASSLEDRASNYGYTF
- | TRBJ2-5 | - | TRBV11-2 | TGTGCCAGCAGCCAAGGGACGGAAGAGACCCAGTACTTC | CASSQGTEETQYF
- | TRBJ1-4 | - | TRBV4-1 | TGCGCCAGCAGCCCTTACATTGAAGGAGAAAAACTGTTTTTT | CASSPYIEGEKLFF
once | TRBJ2-7 | TRBD1 | TRBV7-2 | TGTGCCAGCAGCTACCTCGGGACAGGTTCCTCCTACGAGCAGTACTTC | CASSYLGTGSSYEQYF
few | TRBJ2-7 | - | TRBV29-1 | TGCAGCGTTTGGGACGGCTCCTACGAGCAGTACTTC | CSVWDGSYEQYF
- | TRBJ1-2 | - | TRBV29-1 | TGCAGCGTGGACTCTAAGAGCTACACCTTC | CSVDSKSYTF
- | TRBJ1-1 | - | TRBV4-1 | TGCGCCAGCAGCTACGGCCCTCTAATGGGGACTGAAGCTTTCTTT | CASSYGPLMGTEAFF
- | TRBJ2-7 | - | TRBV11-2 | TGTGCCAGCAGCTTAGCACAGTACGCCTACGAGCAGTACTTC | CASSLAQYAYEQYF
- | TRBJ2-3 | TRBD2 | TRBV27 | TGTGCCAGCAAAATTGGGGCTAGCGGGGCAGATACGCAGTATTTT | CASKIGASGADTQYF
- | TRBJ1-6 | - | TRBV30 | TGTGCCTGGAGTGTACAGGGTCATTCACCCCTCCACTTT | CAWSVQGHSPLHF
- | TRBJ2-5 | - | TRBV9 | TGTGCCAGCTCCGGAGAGACCCAGTACTTC | CASSGETQYF
- | TRBJ2-3 | TRBD2 | TRBV27 | TGTGCCAGCAGCCTAGCGGGGTTCACAGATACGCAGTATTTT | CASSLAGFTDTQYF
- | TRBJ1-2 | TRBD1 | TRBV19 | TGTGCCAGTAGTATCGGGACAGCCTATGGCTACACCTTC | CASSIGTAYGYTF
- | TRBJ1-1 | - | TRBV7-9 | TGTGCCGTTGCTGAGCGCCGGGGAGGCACTGAAGCTTTCTTT | CAVAERRGGTEAFF
- | TRBJ2-3 | - | TRBV9 | TGTGCCAGCAGCCGGGTGGCTACAGATACGCAGTATTTT | CASSRVATDTQYF
once | TRBJ2-7 | - | TRBV7-9 | TGTGCCAGCAGCTCAAGCCGCCGGAACTCCTACGAGCAGTACTTC | CASSSSRRNSYEQYF
- | TRBJ2-3 | - | TRBV9 | TGTGCCAGCAGCGTAGCACCACCTTACACAGATACGCAGTATTTT | CASSVAPPYTDTQYF